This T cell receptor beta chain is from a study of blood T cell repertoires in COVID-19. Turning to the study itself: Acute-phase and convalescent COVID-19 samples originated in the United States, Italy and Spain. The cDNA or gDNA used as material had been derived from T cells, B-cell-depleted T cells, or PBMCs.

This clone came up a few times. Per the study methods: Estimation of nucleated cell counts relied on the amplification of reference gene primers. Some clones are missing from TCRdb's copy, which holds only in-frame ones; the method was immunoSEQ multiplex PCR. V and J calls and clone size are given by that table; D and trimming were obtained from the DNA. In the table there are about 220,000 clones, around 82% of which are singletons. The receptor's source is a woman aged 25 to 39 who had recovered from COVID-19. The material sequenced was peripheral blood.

The CDR3 region is CASSFLGQGAREGQDTQYF. CDR3 nucleotide sequence: TGTGCCAGCAGTTTCTTGGGACAGGGGGCGCGGGAGGGCCAGGATACGCAGTATTTT. The chain carries TRBV28 and TRBJ2-3; 12 bases align to TRBD1. Looked up from germline, CDR1 is MDHEN and CDR2 is SYDVKM. V lost 3 bases, J lost 6 bases, and 16 bases stayed unmatched. The CDR3 contains 19 residues.